The clone carrying this T cell receptor (beta chain) was detected many times. Its antigen remains unidentified. The read ends 3 residues before the CDR3 terminus; that terminus is restored from the germline J gene. The data originate from a study of T cell clonality in common variable immunodeficiency. Study-level points and caveats: What drives increased CVID clonality needs T cell subpopulation sequencing.

In germline, CDR1 is ENHRY, CDR2 SYGVKD. Trimming took 7 bases from V and 2 from J, leaving 11 bases between them. The CDR3 runs to 13 residues. Most patients and controls had Caucasian heritage. TCRdb's table, derived via immunoSEQ multiplex PCR, lists solely in-frame clones and lacks some. Recorded here are 50,000 to 60,000 clones, none singletons. V is TRBV10-3 and J is TRBJ1-2, with D maybe TRBD1 (5 bases). The TCR was taken from a person aged 18 to 70 in good health. Source material: peripheral blood mononuclear cells. CDR3 protein: CAITRDLNYGYTF. Partial CDR3 DNA: TGTGCCATCACTAGGGACTTAAACTATGGC.